The rows below give T cell receptor beta chains drawn from one sample of a study of CD8 T cells in ankylosing spondylitis. One entry per CDR3 protein results from TCRdb running MiXCR on the 5' RACE reads. This table holds roughly 670,000 distinct CDR3 sequences, around 19% found once. Sequencing input: blood, either unsorted or a sorted T cell fraction (not recorded which). The receptors shown here come from a male donor with ankylosing spondylitis. CDR3s include the opening cysteine and the closing phenylalanine or tryptophan. A D gene is named only where the DNA matches it firmly. Rows give clone size only sometimes, using once, few, many, or a class for an expanded clone.

j_gene: TRBJ2-5
v_gene: TRBV27
len: 14
d_gene: .
abundance: few
CDR3nt: .
CDR3aa: CASSLTFGGETQYF

j_gene: TRBJ2-1
v_gene: TRBV18
len: 15
d_gene: .
abundance: .
CDR3nt: TGTGCCAGCTCACCGGATAGTAGGGACTCCCGCCGGCAGTTCTTC
CDR3aa: CASSPDSRDSRRQFF

j_gene: TRBJ2-3
v_gene: TRBV12-3/TRBV12-4
len: 17
d_gene: TRBD2
abundance: .
CDR3nt: TGTGCCAGCAGTACTAGCGGGAGGGCCGGTGGCACAGATACGCAGTATTTT
CDR3aa: CASSTSGRAGGTDTQYF

j_gene: TRBJ2-7
v_gene: TRBV15
len: 15
d_gene: .
abundance: many
CDR3nt: TGTGCCACCAGCAGAGAGGGGGGACAGAGCTACGAGCAGTACTTC
CDR3aa: CATSREGGQSYEQYF

j_gene: TRBJ2-2
v_gene: TRBV4-2
len: 16
d_gene: TRBD1
abundance: .
CDR3nt: TGTGCCAGCAGCCAAGATGAGGGGACAGGGCGCGGGGAGCTGTTTTTT
CDR3aa: CASSQDEGTGRGELFF

j_gene: TRBJ2-4
v_gene: TRBV4-3
len: 12
d_gene: .
abundance: .
CDR3nt: TGCGCCAGCAGCCAAGGGGGAAACATTCAGTACTTC
CDR3aa: CASSQGGNIQYF

j_gene: TRBJ1-1
v_gene: TRBV7-9
len: 14
d_gene: .
abundance: .
CDR3nt: TGTGCCAGCAGCTTAAGGGAGGGGAAAACTGAAGCTTTCTTT
CDR3aa: CASSLREGKTEAFF

j_gene: TRBJ2-2
v_gene: TRBV24-1
len: 17
d_gene: TRBD2
abundance: .
CDR3nt: TGTGCCACCAGTGAAGGGACTAGCGGGAGCGGGACCGGGGAGCTGTTTTTT
CDR3aa: CATSEGTSGSGTGELFF

j_gene: TRBJ2-1
v_gene: TRBV5-1
len: 17
d_gene: .
abundance: few
CDR3nt: TGCGCCAGCAGCTTGGCCCGAGGGCCTAAGGTATACAATGAGCAGTTCTTC
CDR3aa: CASSLARGPKVYNEQFF

j_gene: TRBJ1-1
v_gene: TRBV29-1
len: 13
d_gene: .
abundance: .
CDR3nt: TGCAGCGTTGACGGACAGACCAACACTGAAGCTTTCTTT
CDR3aa: CSVDGQTNTEAFF

j_gene: TRBJ1-1
v_gene: TRBV7-8
len: 16
d_gene: TRBD1
abundance: .
CDR3nt: TGTGCCAGCAGCTTAGTTTTGGACAGGGCGAACACTGAAGCTTTCTTT
CDR3aa: CASSLVLDRANTEAFF

j_gene: TRBJ2-6
v_gene: TRBV5-1
len: 15
d_gene: .
abundance: .
CDR3nt: TGCGCCAGCAGCTATACAGCATCTGGGGCCAACGTCCTGACTTTC
CDR3aa: CASSYTASGANVLTF

j_gene: TRBJ2-3
v_gene: TRBV5-1
len: 16
d_gene: TRBD2
abundance: many
CDR3nt: TGCGCCAGCAGCTCCCAACCGGGACTAGGAATAGATACGCAGTATTTT
CDR3aa: CASSSQPGLGIDTQYF

j_gene: TRBJ2-3
v_gene: TRBV30
len: 14
d_gene: .
abundance: few
CDR3nt: TGTGCCTGGAGCGGGGGCCTAGCCACAGATACGCAGTATTTT
CDR3aa: CAWSGGLATDTQYF

j_gene: TRBJ2-7
v_gene: TRBV5-6
len: 12
d_gene: .
abundance: few
CDR3nt: TGTGCCAGCAGCTACCAGTTTGTCGAGCAGTACTTC
CDR3aa: CASSYQFVEQYF

j_gene: TRBJ2-3
v_gene: TRBV5-1
len: 13
d_gene: .
abundance: .
CDR3nt: TGCGCCAGCAGCTCTCGGGTCTCAGATACGCAGTATTTT
CDR3aa: CASSSRVSDTQYF

j_gene: TRBJ2-7
v_gene: TRBV7-9
len: 14
d_gene: TRBD2
abundance: .
CDR3nt: TGTGCCAGCGGGCTAGCGGGGGGGAACTACGAGCAGTACTTC
CDR3aa: CASGLAGGNYEQYF

j_gene: TRBJ2-5
v_gene: TRBV11-2
len: 16
d_gene: TRBD2
abundance: many
CDR3nt: TGTGCCAGCAGCTTCCGTAGCGGGAGTGGCCAAGAGACCCAGTACTTC
CDR3aa: CASSFRSGSGQETQYF

j_gene: TRBJ2-2
v_gene: TRBV11-3
len: 13
d_gene: .
abundance: .
CDR3nt: TGTGCCAGCAGCTGGGGAGTAACCGGGGAGCTGTTTTTT
CDR3aa: CASSWGVTGELFF

j_gene: TRBJ2-1
v_gene: TRBV5-1
len: 15
d_gene: TRBD2
abundance: .
CDR3nt: TGCGCCAGCAGCCCGGGACTAGCGGGGACCAATGAGCAGTTCTTC
CDR3aa: CASSPGLAGTNEQFF

j_gene: TRBJ1-3
v_gene: TRBV5-6
len: 16
d_gene: TRBD1
abundance: many
CDR3nt: TGTGCCAGCAGCTCGGGACAGGGACTGGATGGAAACACCATATATTTT
CDR3aa: CASSSGQGLDGNTIYF

j_gene: TRBJ2-1
v_gene: TRBV24-1
len: 16
d_gene: TRBD1
abundance: few
CDR3nt: TGTGCCACCAGTGAGGGCTCAGGGGGAAGCTACAATGAGCAGTTCTTC
CDR3aa: CATSEGSGGSYNEQFF

j_gene: TRBJ2-1
v_gene: TRBV29-1
len: 13
d_gene: .
abundance: .
CDR3nt: TGCAGCGTTGTGGAACGGGGAGGAGGGGAGCAGTTCTTC
CDR3aa: CSVVERGGGEQFF

j_gene: TRBJ2-7
v_gene: TRBV28
len: 17
d_gene: TRBD2
abundance: many
CDR3nt: TGTGCCAGCAGTTACCTAGCGGGTTCGCGGTATACCTACGAGCAGTACTTC
CDR3aa: CASSYLAGSRYTYEQYF

j_gene: TRBJ2-1
v_gene: TRBV15
len: 12
d_gene: .
abundance: .
CDR3nt: TGTGCCACCAGCAGAGATGTTCATGAGCAGTTCTTC
CDR3aa: CATSRDVHEQFF

j_gene: TRBJ1-5
v_gene: TRBV19
len: 14
d_gene: TRBD1
abundance: few
CDR3nt: TGTGCCAGTTGGGACAGGGAGATAAATCAGCCCCAGCATTTT
CDR3aa: CASWDREINQPQHF

j_gene: TRBJ1-1
v_gene: TRBV12-3/TRBV12-4
len: 15
d_gene: .
abundance: .
CDR3nt: TGTGCCAGCAGTTTATGGGGGAAGGGAAAGGCTGAAGCTTTCTTT
CDR3aa: CASSLWGKGKAEAFF

j_gene: TRBJ1-4
v_gene: TRBV20-1
len: 14
d_gene: .
abundance: .
CDR3nt: TGCAGTGCTAGATCTCGGGGCTACCGTGAAAAACTGTTTTTT
CDR3aa: CSARSRGYREKLFF

j_gene: TRBJ1-1
v_gene: TRBV25-1
len: 11
d_gene: .
abundance: .
CDR3nt: TGTGCCAGCGCACAGGGCGTGGGAGCTTTCTTT
CDR3aa: CASAQGVGAFF

j_gene: TRBJ2-3
v_gene: TRBV9
len: 16
d_gene: .
abundance: .
CDR3nt: TGTGCCAGCAGCACCTGGAGAGCAGCGGGTGACGATACGCAGTATTTT
CDR3aa: CASSTWRAAGDDTQYF

j_gene: TRBJ1-1
v_gene: TRBV28
len: 14
d_gene: TRBD1
abundance: few
CDR3nt: TGTGCCAGCAGCTCCGGTGACAGGGCCCGAGAAGCTTTCTTT
CDR3aa: CASSSGDRAREAFF

j_gene: TRBJ2-7
v_gene: TRBV19
len: 15
d_gene: TRBD1
abundance: .
CDR3nt: TGTGCCAGTAGTATCTCCGGGACAGCTGCCTACGAGCAGTACTTC
CDR3aa: CASSISGTAAYEQYF

j_gene: TRBJ2-7
v_gene: TRBV5-1
len: 19
d_gene: TRBD2
abundance: .
CDR3nt: TGCGCCAGCAGCAACCTGGGACTAGCGGGAGGGCCGATTGTCTACGAGCAGTACTTC
CDR3aa: CASSNLGLAGGPIVYEQYF

j_gene: TRBJ2-3
v_gene: TRBV12-3/TRBV12-4
len: 15
d_gene: TRBD2
abundance: .
CDR3nt: TGTGCCAGCAGAGGACTAGCATCCCTCTTTGATACGCAGTATTTT
CDR3aa: CASRGLASLFDTQYF

j_gene: TRBJ2-1
v_gene: TRBV6-1
len: 14
d_gene: TRBD1
abundance: few
CDR3nt: TGTGCCAGCAGTCCCGGGACAGAATCGGGTGAGCAGTTCTTC
CDR3aa: CASSPGTESGEQFF

j_gene: TRBJ2-1
v_gene: TRBV6-1
len: 15
d_gene: .
abundance: .
CDR3nt: TGTGCCAGCAGAGGGGGGGAGCGGGGTCGAGATGAGCAGTTCTTC
CDR3aa: CASRGGERGRDEQFF

j_gene: TRBJ1-2
v_gene: TRBV13
len: 16
d_gene: .
abundance: few
CDR3nt: TGTGCCAGCAGCCAATTAGGCAGCGAGTATAACTATGGCTACACCTTC
CDR3aa: CASSQLGSEYNYGYTF

j_gene: TRBJ2-2
v_gene: TRBV7-8
len: 14
d_gene: .
abundance: few
CDR3nt: TGTGCCAGCAGCTCTTCGTCGGGGACCGGGGAGCTGTTTTTT
CDR3aa: CASSSSSGTGELFF

j_gene: TRBJ2-2
v_gene: TRBV12-3/TRBV12-4
len: 14
d_gene: .
abundance: few
CDR3nt: TGTGCCAGCAGTGCTGACGGATACACCGGGGAGCTGTTTTTT
CDR3aa: CASSADGYTGELFF

j_gene: TRBJ1-1
v_gene: TRBV6-1
len: 17
d_gene: TRBD1
abundance: many
CDR3nt: TGTGCCAGCAGTGATCCGGGACAGGGGATCTTGCTTTCTGAAGCTTTCTTT
CDR3aa: CASSDPGQGILLSEAFF

j_gene: TRBJ2-3
v_gene: TRBV27
len: 17
d_gene: TRBD1
abundance: few
CDR3nt: TGTGCCAGCAGTTTGTTACCCCGGGACAGGGGTGCAGATACGCAGTATTTT
CDR3aa: CASSLLPRDRGADTQYF

j_gene: TRBJ2-3
v_gene: TRBV9
len: 18
d_gene: TRBD2
abundance: .
CDR3nt: TGTGCCAGCAGCGTAGGCCCTTCCCCTAGCGGGGGGAAGGATACGCAGTATTTT
CDR3aa: CASSVGPSPSGGKDTQYF

j_gene: TRBJ1-5
v_gene: TRBV5-6
len: 13
d_gene: .
abundance: .
CDR3nt: TGTGCCAGCAGCTCACTCCCGTCGGCGCCCCAGCATTTT
CDR3aa: CASSSLPSAPQHF

j_gene: TRBJ2-3
v_gene: TRBV5-1
len: 14
d_gene: .
abundance: few
CDR3nt: TGCGCCAGCAGCTTGGGGACACCGTACGATACGCAGTATTTT
CDR3aa: CASSLGTPYDTQYF

j_gene: TRBJ2-1
v_gene: TRBV27
len: 17
d_gene: TRBD2
abundance: .
CDR3nt: TGTGCCAGCAGTTTAGGGGCTAGCGGGAGGGGTTACAATGAGCAGTTCTTC
CDR3aa: CASSLGASGRGYNEQFF